This T cell receptor (beta chain) was sequenced in a study of identical twins. In germline, CDR1 is SGHRS, CDR2 YFSETQ. The CDR3 spans 15 residues. Trimming took 4 bases from V and 4 from J; bases not matched to a gene: 8. Each CDR3 protein gets one entry after TCRdb re-called the 5' RACE reads with MiXCR. The table lists some 710,000 distinct CDR3 sequences, roughly 6% of them singletons, with under 2% in the top ten. Healthy Caucasian individuals made up all the donors. Note on this clonotype: Its antigen is currently unknown.

Regarding the study as a whole: With monozygotic twins, out-of-frame TCR alpha sharing exceeded what models estimated. Twin-shared out-of-frame alpha sequences showed excess low generation probability.

This clonotype originated in a man younger than 30 in good health. Sequencing was done on a sample of naive T cells sorted from blood. The chain joins TRBV5-1 to TRBJ1-2; 9 positions agree with TRBD1. The CDR3 is CASSAGTGRLYGYTF. The CDR3 bases are TGCGCCAGCAGCGCCGGGACAGGGAGGCTCTATGGCTACACCTTC.